This T cell receptor (beta chain) was obtained from a study of T-cell memory formation after mild COVID-19. Findings and limits, study-wide: In pre-infection memory, a portion of responding clones appeared, which suggested that cross-reactive memory joined.

There are a few counts of this clonotype. Its antigen is not identified. This CDR3 has 14 residues. Germline V gene sequence: CDR1 MNHEY, CDR2 SVGAGI. V was pared by 0 bases and J by 5 bases, with 11 bases between. 5'RACE with constant-segment primers built TCRalpha and TCRbeta cDNA libraries with UMIs. TCRdb re-called the 5' RACE reads through MiXCR, storing one row per CDR3 protein. The sample carries some 300,000 distinct CDR3 sequences, approximately 20% recorded once. The sequencing input was PBMCs or a T cell subset sorted from them (not recorded which). J is TRBJ2-7 and V is TRBV6-5; TRBD1 is a possible D gene (5 bases). This TCR came from a man aged 18 to 30 who had mild COVID-19 (a few samples of this study predate the infection). Cell type and time point are not known. The CDR3 DNA sequence: TGTGCCAGCAGTTACTCTGGCAGGGAAAACGAGCAGTACTTC. The encoded protein is CASSYSGRENEQYF.